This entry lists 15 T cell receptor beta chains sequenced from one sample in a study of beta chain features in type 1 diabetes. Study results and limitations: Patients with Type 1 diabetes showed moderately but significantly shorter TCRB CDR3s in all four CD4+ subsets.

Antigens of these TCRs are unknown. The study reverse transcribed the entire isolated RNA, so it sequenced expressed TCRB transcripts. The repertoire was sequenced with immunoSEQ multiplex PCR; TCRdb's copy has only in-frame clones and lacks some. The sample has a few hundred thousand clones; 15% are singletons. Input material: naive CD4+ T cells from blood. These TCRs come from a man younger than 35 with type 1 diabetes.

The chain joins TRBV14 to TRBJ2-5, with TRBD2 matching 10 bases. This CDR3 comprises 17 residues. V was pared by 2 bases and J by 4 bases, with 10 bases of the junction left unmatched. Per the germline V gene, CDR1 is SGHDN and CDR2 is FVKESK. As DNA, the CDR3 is TGTGCCAGCAGCCAACGAGTGGCAGCGGGAGGGTCAGAGACCCAGTACTTC. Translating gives CASSQRVAAGGSETQYF.

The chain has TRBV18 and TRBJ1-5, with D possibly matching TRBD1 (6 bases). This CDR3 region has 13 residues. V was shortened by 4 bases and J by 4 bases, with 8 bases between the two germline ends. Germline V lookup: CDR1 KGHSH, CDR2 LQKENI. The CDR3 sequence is CASSLDRNQPQHF. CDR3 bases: TGTGCCAGCTCACTGGACAGAAATCAGCCCCAGCATTTT.

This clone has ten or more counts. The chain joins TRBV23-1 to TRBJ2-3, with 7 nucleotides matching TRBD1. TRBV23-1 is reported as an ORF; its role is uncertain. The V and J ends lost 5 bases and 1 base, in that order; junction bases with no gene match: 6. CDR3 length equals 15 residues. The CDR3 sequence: CASSKPGQCTDTQYF. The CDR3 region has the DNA TGCGCCAGCAGTAAACCGGGACAGTGCACAGATACGCAGTATTTT.

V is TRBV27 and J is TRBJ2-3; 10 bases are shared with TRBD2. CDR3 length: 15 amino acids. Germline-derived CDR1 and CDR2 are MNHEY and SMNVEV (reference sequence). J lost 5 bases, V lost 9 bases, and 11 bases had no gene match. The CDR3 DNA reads TGTGCCAGTGCCCCTCCTAGCGGGAGAAGAGATACGCAGTATTTT. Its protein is CASAPPSGRRDTQYF.

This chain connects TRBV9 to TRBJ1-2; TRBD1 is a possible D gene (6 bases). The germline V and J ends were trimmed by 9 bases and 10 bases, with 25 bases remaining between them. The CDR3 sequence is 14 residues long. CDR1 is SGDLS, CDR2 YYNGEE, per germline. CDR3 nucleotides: TGTGCCACAAAAAGGGGGATGGAGAGTAAGGACTACACCTTC. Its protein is CATKRGMESKDYTF.

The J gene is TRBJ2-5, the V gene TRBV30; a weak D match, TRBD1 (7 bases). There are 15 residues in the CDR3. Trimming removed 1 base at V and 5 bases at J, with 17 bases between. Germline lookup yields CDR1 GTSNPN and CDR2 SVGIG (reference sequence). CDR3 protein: CAWSEGQWRGETQYF. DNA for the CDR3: TGTGCCTGGAGTGAGGGACAGTGGAGGGGGGAGACCCAGTACTTC.

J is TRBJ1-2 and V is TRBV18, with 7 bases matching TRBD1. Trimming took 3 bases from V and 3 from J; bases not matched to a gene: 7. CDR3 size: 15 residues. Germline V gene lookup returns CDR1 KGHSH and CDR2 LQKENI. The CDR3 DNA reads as TGTGCCAGCTCACCGCGGAATACAGGGGACTATGGCTACACCTTC. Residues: CASSPRNTGDYGYTF.

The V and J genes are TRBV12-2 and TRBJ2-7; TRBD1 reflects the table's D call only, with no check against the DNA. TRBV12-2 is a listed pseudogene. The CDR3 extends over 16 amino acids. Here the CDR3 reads CASRLQGQVDSHEQYF. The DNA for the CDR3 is TGTGCAAGTCGCTTACAGGGACAGGTGGACTCCCACGAGCAGTACTTC.

The CDR3 loop reads CAWSVGEGGYTF. The CDR3 DNA reads TGTGCCTGGAGTGTAGGGGAGGGAGGCTACACCTTC. The chain links TRBV30 to TRBJ1-2; D possibly corresponds to TRBD1 (5 bases). Germline CDR1 GTSNPN, CDR2 SVGIG (reference sequence). The CDR3 has 12 amino acids. V lost 0 bases and J lost 8, with 10 bases in between.

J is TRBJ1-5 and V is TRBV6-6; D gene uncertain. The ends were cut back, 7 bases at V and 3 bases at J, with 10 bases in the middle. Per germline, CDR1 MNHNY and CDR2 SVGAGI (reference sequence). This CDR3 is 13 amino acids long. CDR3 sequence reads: CASMRATNQPQHF. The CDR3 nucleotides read TGTGCCAGCATGCGGGCGACCAATCAGCCCCAGCATTTT.

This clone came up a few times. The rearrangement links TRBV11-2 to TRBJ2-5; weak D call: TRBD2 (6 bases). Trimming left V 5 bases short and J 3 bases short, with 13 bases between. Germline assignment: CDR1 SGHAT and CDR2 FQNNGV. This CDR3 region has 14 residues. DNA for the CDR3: TGTGCCAGCAGCCCAATGTGGGGGGAAGAGACCCAGTACTTC. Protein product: CASSPMWGEETQYF.

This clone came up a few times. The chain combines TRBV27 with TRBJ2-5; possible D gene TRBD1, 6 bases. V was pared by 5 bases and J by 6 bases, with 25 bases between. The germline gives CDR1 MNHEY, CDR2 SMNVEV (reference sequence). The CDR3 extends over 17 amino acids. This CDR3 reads CASSLKSLAGARKTQYF. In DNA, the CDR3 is TGTGCCAGCAGTCTCAAATCCCTAGCAGGGGCGCGGAAGACCCAGTACTTC.

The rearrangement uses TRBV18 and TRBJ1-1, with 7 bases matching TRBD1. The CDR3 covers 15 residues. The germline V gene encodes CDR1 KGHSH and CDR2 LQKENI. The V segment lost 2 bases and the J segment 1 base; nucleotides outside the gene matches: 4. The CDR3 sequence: CASSPATGANTEAFF. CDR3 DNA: TGTGCCAGCTCACCAGCCACAGGGGCGAACACTGAAGCTTTCTTT.

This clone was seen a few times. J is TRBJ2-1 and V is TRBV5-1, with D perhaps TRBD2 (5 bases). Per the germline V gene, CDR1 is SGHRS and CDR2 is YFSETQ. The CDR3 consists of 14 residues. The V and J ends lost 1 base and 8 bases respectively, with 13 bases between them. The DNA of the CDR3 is TGCGCCAGCAGCTTGAGCGGTCTGAGCGATGAGCAGTTCTTC. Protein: CASSLSGLSDEQFF. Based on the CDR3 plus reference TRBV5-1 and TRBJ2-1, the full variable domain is KAGVTQTPRYLIKTRGQQVTLSCSPISGHRSVSWYQQTPGQGLQFLFEYFSETQRNKGNFPGRFSGRQFSNSRSEMNVSTLELGDSALYLCASSLSGLSDEQFFGPGTRLTVL.

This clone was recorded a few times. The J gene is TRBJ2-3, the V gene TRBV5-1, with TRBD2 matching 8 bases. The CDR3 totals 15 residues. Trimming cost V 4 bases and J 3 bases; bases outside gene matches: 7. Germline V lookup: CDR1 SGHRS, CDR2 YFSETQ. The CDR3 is CASSPSPGGTDTQYF. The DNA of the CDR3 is TGCGCCAGCAGCCCTTCCCCGGGGGGGACAGATACGCAGTATTTT.